Sequencing of this T cell receptor beta chain was carried out in a study of blood T cell repertoires in COVID-19 (dated by TCRdb to about 2020). About the full investigation: The collaborator samples originated in the United States, Italy and Spain and spanned the acute and convalescent phases of COVID-19. The repertoires were made available in a free public database intended to serve as a resource for research on the immune response to SARS-CoV-2. The material from the prospective study consisted of cDNA or gDNA derived from T cells, B-cell-depleted T cells, or PBMCs. The dataset comprised deeply sampled blood TCRbeta repertoires from subjects exposed to, actively infected with, or recovered from COVID-19. The samples were drawn from the first 160 participants of the ongoing ImmuneRACE study and from 950 to 1,500 subjects provided by 6 global collaborators. Where available, HLA class I and class II types were taken from metadata supplied by the sample provider and were not determined by assay-based typing. Nearly every sample came with metadata listing a de-identified subject ID, COVID-19 status, age in years and sex. What the study reported, not specific to this receptor: The amount of clinical and demographic metadata varied by source and participant and was provided uncurated.

Whole blood was collected in K2EDTA tubes by collaborating institutions according to the institutions' own protocols. For TCRbeta analysis, collaborators shipped samples as frozen whole blood, isolated PBMCs, or DNA extracted from either of those sample types. TCRbeta CDR3 regions were amplified from genomic DNA by means of the immunoSEQ Assay, a bias-controlled multiplex PCR. Per the authors' processing: Nucleated cell counts per sample were estimated from amplification of reference gene primers within the assay. To quantify the absolute abundance of each unique TCRbeta CDR3 rearrangement, sequence reads were collapsed and filtered. For each sample, productive Simpson clonality was calculated as the square root of Simpson's diversity index across productive rearrangements. This is the immuneACCESS table as TCRdb keeps it, with only in-frame sequences that have V and J called. A part of the clones is gone; compared with another copy, unresolved V genes explain less than half, and the rest is unexplained. V and J calls and clone size are those listed in that table; D and trimming were worked out from the DNA. This sample has 90,000 or so clones in its table, and more than 75% of those were observed once. The ten most abundant clones make up about 7.8% of the sample.

The CDR3 has 12 amino acids, counting the end cysteine and phenylalanine. Left in the record is the CDR3 DNA by itself, 36 bases read in frame from the first base. CDR1 SEHNR and CDR2 FQNEAQ were looked up in the germline V gene (reference sequence). The junction carries 8 bases between V and J, which are trimmed by 3 bases and 8 bases respectively. With regard to this clone: Its antigen target is currently unknown. Base qualities are not recorded, but no much larger clone differs from it by a single base.

The chain links TRBV7-9 with TRBJ1-5; D gene: possibly TRBD1, on 5 matching bases. The sequence derives from a man aged 50-59 years with active COVID-19. Sequencing was done on a sample of peripheral blood. The nucleotide sequence reads as follows: TGTGCCAGCAGCTTCAGGGATAAGCCCCAGCATTTT. It translates to CASSFRDKPQHF.